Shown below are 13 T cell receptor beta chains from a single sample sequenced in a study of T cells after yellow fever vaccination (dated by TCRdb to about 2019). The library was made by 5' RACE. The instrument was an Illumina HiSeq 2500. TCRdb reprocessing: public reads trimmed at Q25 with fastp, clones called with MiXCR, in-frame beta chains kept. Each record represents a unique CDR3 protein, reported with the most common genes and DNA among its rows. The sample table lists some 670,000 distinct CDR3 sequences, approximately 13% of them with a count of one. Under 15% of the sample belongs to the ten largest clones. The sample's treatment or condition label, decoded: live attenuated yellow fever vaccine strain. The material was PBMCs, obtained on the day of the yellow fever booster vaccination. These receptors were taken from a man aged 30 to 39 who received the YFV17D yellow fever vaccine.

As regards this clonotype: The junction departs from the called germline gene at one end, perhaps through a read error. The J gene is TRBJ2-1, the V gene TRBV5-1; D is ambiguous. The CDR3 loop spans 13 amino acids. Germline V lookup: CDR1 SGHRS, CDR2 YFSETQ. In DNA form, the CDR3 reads TGTGCCAGCAGCTACGACACCTACAATGAGCAGTTCTTC. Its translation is CASSYDTYNEQFF.

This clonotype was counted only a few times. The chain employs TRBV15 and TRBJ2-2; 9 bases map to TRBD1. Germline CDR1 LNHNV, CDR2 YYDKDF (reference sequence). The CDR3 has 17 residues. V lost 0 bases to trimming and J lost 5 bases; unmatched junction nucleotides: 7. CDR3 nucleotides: TGTGCCACCAGCAGAGAGAAAGGGACAGGGAGGACCGGGGAGCTGTTTTTT. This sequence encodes CATSREKGTGRTGELFF. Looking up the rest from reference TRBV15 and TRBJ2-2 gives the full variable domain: DAMVIQNPRYQVTQFGKPVTLSCSQTLNHNVMYWYQQKSSQAPKLLFHYYDKDFNNEADTPDNFQSRRPNTSFCFLDIRSPGLGDTAMYLCATSREKGTGRTGELFFGEGSRLTVL.

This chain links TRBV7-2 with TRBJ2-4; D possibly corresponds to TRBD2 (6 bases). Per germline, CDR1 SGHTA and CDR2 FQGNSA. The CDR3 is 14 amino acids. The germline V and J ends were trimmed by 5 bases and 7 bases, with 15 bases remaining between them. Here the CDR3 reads CASSPTGLYNIQYF. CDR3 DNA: TGTGCCAGCAGCCCAACGGGACTTTACAACATTCAGTACTTC.

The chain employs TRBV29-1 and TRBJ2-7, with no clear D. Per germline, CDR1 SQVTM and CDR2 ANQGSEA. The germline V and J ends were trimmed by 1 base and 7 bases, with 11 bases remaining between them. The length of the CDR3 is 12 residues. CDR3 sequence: CSVEGKGQEQYF. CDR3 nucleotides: TGCAGCGTTGAAGGAAAAGGGCAGGAGCAGTACTTC.

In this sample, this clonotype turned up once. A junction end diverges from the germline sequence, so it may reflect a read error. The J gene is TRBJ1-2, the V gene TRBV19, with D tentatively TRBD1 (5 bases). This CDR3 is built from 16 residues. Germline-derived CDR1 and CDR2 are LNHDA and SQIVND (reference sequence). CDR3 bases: TGTACCAGTACCTCCCTTTCCCGGGACCTCCCCTATGGCTACACCTTC. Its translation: CTSTSLSRDLPYGYTF. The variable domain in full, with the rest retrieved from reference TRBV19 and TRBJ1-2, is DGGITQSPKYLFRKEGQNVTLSCEQNLNHDAMYWYRQDPGQGLRLIYYSQIVNDFQKGDIAEGYSVSREKKESFPLTVTSAQKNPTAFYLCTSTSLSRDLPYGYTFGSGTRLTVV.

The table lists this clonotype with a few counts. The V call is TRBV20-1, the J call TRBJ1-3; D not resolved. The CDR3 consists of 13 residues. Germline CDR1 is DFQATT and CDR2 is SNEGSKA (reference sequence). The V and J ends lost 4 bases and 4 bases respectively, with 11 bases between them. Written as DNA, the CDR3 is TGCAGTGCTACTCCGGGTTCAGGAAACACCATATATTTT. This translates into CSATPGSGNTIYF.

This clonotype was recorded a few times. CDR3 DNA sequence: TGCAGCGTTGAAGGGGGCCATAGCGGGAGGAATCCCGGGGAGCTGTTTTTT. It yields the protein CSVEGGHSGRNPGELFF. The V and J genes are TRBV29-1 and TRBJ2-2, with 10 bases lining up with TRBD2. Germline CDR1 SQVTM, CDR2 ANQGSEA. This CDR3 region has 17 residues. The trim removed 1 base at V and 6 bases at J, leaving 11 bases unmatched.

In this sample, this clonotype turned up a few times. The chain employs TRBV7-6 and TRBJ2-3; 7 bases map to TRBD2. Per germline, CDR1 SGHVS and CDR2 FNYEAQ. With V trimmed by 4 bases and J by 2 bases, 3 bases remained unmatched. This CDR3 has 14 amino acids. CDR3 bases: TGTGCCAGCAGCTCGGGGGGATACACAGATACGCAGTATTTT. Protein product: CASSSGGYTDTQYF. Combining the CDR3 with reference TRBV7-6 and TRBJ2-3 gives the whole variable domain GAGVSQSPRYKVTKRGQDVALRCDPISGHVSLYWYRQALGQGPEFLTYFNYEAQQDKSGLPNDRFSAERPEGSISTLTIQRTEQRDSAMYRCASSSGGYTDTQYFGPGTRLTVL.

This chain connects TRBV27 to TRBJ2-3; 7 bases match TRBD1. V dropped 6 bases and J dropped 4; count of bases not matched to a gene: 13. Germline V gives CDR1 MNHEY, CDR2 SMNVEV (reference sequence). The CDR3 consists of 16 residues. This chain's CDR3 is CASSPPGQPRSDTQYF. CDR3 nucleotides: TGTGCCAGCAGCCCACCGGGACAGCCTCGTTCAGATACGCAGTATTTT.

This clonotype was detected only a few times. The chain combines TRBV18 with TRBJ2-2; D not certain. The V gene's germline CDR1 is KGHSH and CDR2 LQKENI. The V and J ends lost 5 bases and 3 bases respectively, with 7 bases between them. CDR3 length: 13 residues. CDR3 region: CASSARDTGELFF. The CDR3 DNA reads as TGTGCCAGCTCAGCCCGGGACACCGGGGAGCTGTTTTTT.

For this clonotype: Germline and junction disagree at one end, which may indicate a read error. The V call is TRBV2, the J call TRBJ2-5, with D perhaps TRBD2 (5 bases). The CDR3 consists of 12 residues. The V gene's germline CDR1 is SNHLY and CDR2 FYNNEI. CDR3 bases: TGTGCCAGCTGTGAGGGCGGAGAGACCCAGTACTTC. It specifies CASCEGGETQYF.

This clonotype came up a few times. DNA for the CDR3: TGTGCCAGCAGTCGACAGGTTGGCACCGGGGAGCTGTTTTTT. It is translated as CASSRQVGTGELFF. This rearrangement joins TRBV5-8 to TRBJ2-2; a possible D gene is TRBD1 (6 bases). From germline, CDR1 is SGHTS and CDR2 YDEGEE. The CDR3 sequence is 14 residues long. V lost 5 bases, J lost 4 bases, and 12 bases lay in between.

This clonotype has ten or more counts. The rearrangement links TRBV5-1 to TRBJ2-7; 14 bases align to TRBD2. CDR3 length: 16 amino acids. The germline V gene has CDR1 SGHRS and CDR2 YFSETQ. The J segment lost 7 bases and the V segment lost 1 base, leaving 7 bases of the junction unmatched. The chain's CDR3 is CASSLSGTSGSDEQYF. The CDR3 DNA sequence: TGCGCCAGCAGCTTGTCTGGGACTAGCGGGAGTGATGAGCAGTACTTC.